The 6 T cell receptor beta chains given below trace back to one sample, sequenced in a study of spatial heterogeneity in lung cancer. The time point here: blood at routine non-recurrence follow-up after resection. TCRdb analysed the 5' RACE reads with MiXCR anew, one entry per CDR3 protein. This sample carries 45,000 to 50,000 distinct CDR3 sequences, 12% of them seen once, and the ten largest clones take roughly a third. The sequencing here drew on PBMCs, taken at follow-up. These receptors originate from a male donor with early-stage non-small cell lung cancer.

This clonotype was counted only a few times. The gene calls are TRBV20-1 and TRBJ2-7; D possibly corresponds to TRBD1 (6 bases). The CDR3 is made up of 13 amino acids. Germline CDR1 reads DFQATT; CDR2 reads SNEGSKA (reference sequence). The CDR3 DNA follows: TGCAGCCTTCGGTCAGGGGCCCTCTACGAGCAGTACTTC. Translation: CSLRSGALYEQYF.

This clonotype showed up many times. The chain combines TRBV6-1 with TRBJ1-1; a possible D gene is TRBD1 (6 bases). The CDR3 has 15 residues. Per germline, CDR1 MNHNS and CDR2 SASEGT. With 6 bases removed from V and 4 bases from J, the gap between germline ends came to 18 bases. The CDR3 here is CASSGGRVGGTEAFF. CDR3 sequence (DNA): TGTGCCAGCAGCGGGGGGCGGGTTGGCGGCACTGAAGCTTTCTTT.

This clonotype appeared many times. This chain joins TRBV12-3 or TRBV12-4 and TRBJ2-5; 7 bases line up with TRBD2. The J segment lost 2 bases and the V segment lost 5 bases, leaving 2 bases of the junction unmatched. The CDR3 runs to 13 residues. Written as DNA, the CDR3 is TGTGCCAGCAGTATACTAGCGCAAGAGACCCAGTACTTC. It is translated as CASSILAQETQYF.

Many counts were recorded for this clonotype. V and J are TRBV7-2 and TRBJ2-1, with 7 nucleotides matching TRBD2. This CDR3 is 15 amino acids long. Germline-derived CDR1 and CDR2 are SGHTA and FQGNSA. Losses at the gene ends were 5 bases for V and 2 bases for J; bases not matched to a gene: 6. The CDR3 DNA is TGTGCCAGCAGCCGCGGGAGTCGCACCTACAATGAGCAGTTCTTC. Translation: CASSRGSRTYNEQFF.

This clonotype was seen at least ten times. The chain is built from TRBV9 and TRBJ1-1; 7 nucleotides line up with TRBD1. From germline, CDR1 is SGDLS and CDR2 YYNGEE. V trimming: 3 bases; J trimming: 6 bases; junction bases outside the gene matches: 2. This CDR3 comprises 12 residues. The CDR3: CASSGQGSEAFF. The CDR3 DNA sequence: TGTGCCAGCAGCGGACAGGGATCTGAAGCTTTCTTT. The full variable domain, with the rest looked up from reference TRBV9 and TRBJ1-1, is DSGVTQTPKHLITATGQRVTLRCSPRSGDLSVYWYQQSLDQGLQFLIQYYNGEERAKGNILERFSAQQFPDLHSELNLSSLELGDSALYFCASSGQGSEAFFGQGTRLTVV.

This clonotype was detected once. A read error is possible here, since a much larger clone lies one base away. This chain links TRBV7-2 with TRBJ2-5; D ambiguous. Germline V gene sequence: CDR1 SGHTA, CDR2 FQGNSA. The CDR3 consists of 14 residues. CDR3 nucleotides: TGTGCCAACAGCCAACCGCTAGGTGGGGAGACCCAGTACTTC. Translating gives CANSQPLGGETQYF.